This T cell receptor (beta chain) was observed in a study of shared clonotypes between healthy human individuals. Some clones are missing from TCRdb's copy, which holds only in-frame ones; the method was immunoSEQ multiplex PCR. This table has about 490,000 clones, 70% to 80% appearing once. This CDR3 spans 13 amino acids. CDR1 and CDR2 (germline): ENHRY, SYGVKD. The trim removed 5 bases at V and 5 bases at J, leaving 3 bases unmatched. In this sample, this clone turned up many times. The chain couples TRBV10-3 to TRBJ1-5; TRBD1 agrees at 7 bases. Sequencing was carried out using PBMCs. The sequence derives from a woman in her thirties or forties in good health. Some clones in this sample may be carry-over from other donors' samples. CDR3 sequence: CAISTGADQPQHF. The CDR3, as DNA: TGTGCCATCAGTACAGGGGCTGATCAGCCCCAGCATTTT.